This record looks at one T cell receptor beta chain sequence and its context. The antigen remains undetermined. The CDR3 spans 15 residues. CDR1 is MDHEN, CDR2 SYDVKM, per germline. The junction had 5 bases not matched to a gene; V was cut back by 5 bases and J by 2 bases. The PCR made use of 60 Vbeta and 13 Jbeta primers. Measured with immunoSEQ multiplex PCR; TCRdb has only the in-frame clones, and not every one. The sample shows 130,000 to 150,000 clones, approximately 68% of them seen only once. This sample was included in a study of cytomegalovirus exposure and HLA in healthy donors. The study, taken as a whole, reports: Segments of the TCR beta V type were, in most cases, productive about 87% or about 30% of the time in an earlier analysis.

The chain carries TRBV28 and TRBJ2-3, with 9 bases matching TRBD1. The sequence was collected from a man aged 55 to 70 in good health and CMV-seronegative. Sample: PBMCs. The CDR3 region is CASSPGQGDTDTQYF. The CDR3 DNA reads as TGTGCCAGCAGTCCGGGACAGGGAGACACAGATACGCAGTATTTT.